The entry that follows covers one T cell receptor beta chain sequence. Its antigen specificity is not known. The record has no base qualities; no much larger clone is one base away. What this sample's time point label stands for: 20 to 30 months on ibrutinib. Approximately 2 micrograms of genomic DNA were extracted from cryopreserved PBMCs for TCR beta library preparation. Longitudinal blood samples from CLL patients on ibrutinib monotherapy were analyzed using high-throughput TCR beta sequencing. The patients took part in an open-label, single-center phase 2 trial of ibrutinib monotherapy. The data originate from a study of cytotoxic CD8 clonotypes in ibrutinib-treated CLL (dated by TCRdb to the early 2020s). For the wider study: The cohort was composed of around twelve relapsed/refractory and roughly 15 treatment-naive patients; IGHV unmutated status was identified in under 18 patients. Partial responses were observed in 24 patients and complete responses in 2; after a median follow-up of around 68 months, remission was maintained in approximately 15 patients and progression was observed in some 12. Samples at response were collected after a median of approximately twelve months of treatment, with a range of about 6 to 36 months. On average, each sample had 255,043 productive templates and approximately 85,000 productive rearrangements. Of the approximately 87 people in the trial, roughly 27 had longitudinal samples available. Cryopreserved peripheral blood mononuclear cells were collected before treatment, at response, and at either disease progression or sustained remission. Every remission and progressive disease sample was obtained while ibrutinib was still being received by the patients.

CDR1 is given as LNHDA and CDR2 as SQIVND, both from the germline V gene (reference sequence). Measured from the cysteine to the phenylalanine, the CDR3 is 18 residues long. The kept DNA is CDR3 alone, 54 bases in frame from the first base. V lost 5 bases and J lost 0 bases, and the count of bases not matched to a germline gene is 7. On a MiSeq, deep resolution sequencing aimed for a depth between 1 in 1 million and 1 in 200,000 T cells, with each clonotype covered around 10x on average. TCR beta libraries were generated with the immunoSEQ hsTCRB Kit. The original methods were these. The data were analyzed with ImmunoSEQ Analyzer and ImmunoSEQ Data Assistant, and V, D and J gene assignments followed IMGT definitions. Clonality, which ranges from 0 to 1, was calculated by subtracting the normalized Shannon entropy of productive rearrangement frequencies from one. Only overrepresented clonotypes making up at least 0.05% of each patient's repertoire were included in the public clonotype analysis. Repertoires from roughly 13 age-matched healthy donors in immuneACCESS were used as clonality controls. This is the immuneACCESS table as TCRdb keeps it, with only in-frame sequences that have V and J called. A part of the clones is gone; compared with another copy, unresolved V genes explain less than half, and the rest is unexplained. V, J and clone size derive from that table, while D and trimming were established from the DNA sequence. Within this sample are 45,000 to 70,000 clones, with 56% of them counted one time only. About 20% of the sample belongs to the ten largest clones.

What the research found in general, with its limitations: Sampling times were not matched between sustained-remission and progressing patients, and lymph node repertoires were not studied. At ibrutinib response clonality went up, during sustained remission it held steady, and at progression it dropped back toward baseline. Public clonotypes were rare and either contracted or stayed stable during treatment, and the rise in clonality at ibrutinib response reflected the expansion of private clonotypes. At baseline, clonality was higher than in age-matched healthy donors and showed a strong correlation with circulating CD8+ T-cell counts.

This chain is built from TRBV19 and TRBJ2-2; 12 central nucleotides agree with TRBD2. Specimen: PBMCs, collected after 24 months of ibrutinib treatment. The source is a human donor with chronic lymphocytic leukemia. This receptor carries the CDR3 CASSALAGGPANTGELFF. The DNA sequence reads TGTGCCAGTAGTGCCCTAGCGGGAGGGCCAGCGAACACCGGGGAGCTGTTTTTT.